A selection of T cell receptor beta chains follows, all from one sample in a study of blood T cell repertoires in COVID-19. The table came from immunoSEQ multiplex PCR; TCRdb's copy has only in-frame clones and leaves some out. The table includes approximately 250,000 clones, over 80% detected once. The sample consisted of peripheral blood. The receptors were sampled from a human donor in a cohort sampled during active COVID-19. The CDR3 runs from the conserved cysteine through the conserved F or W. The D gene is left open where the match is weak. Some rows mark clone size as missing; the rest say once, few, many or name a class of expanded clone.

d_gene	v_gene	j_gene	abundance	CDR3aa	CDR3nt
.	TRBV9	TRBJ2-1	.	CASSVEVYNEQFF	TGTGCCAGCAGCGTCGAGGTATACAATGAGCAGTTCTTC
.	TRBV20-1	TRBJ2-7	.	CSARDGSREYF	TGCAGTGCTAGAGATGGGTCGAGGGAGTACTTC
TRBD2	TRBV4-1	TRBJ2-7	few	CASSQGRTRRGEQYF	TGCGCCAGCAGCCAAGGGAGGACTAGGCGAGGGGAGCAGTACTTC
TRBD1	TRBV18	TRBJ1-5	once	CASSPRTGGNQPQHF	TGTGCCAGCTCACCGAGGACAGGGGGCAATCAGCCCCAGCATTTT
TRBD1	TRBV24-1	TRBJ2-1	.	CATSDSGTASNEQFF	TGTGCCACCAGTGACTCCGGGACAGCTTCCAATGAGCAGTTCTTC
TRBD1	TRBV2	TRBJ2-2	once	CASSDRGQGGELFF	TGTGCCAGCAGTGACAGGGGGCAGGGCGGGGAGCTGTTTTTT
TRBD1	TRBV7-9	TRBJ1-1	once	CASSRPGQGTEAFF	TGTGCCAGCAGCCGTCCGGGACAGGGGACTGAAGCTTTCTTT
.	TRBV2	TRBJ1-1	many	CASKEGHGVTEAFF	TGTGCCAGCAAAGAGGGACACGGTGTCACTGAAGCTTTCTTT
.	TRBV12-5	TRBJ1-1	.	CASGLEGRSTEAFF	TGTGCTAGTGGTTTGGAGGGGAGGTCCACTGAAGCTTTCTTT
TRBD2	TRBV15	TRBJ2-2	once	CATSPGAGGTGELFF	TGTGCCACCAGCCCGGGGGCGGGAGGGACCGGGGAGCTGTTTTTT
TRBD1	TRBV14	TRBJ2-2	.	CASQRDRGTGELFF	TGTGCCAGCCAAAGGGACAGGGGGACCGGGGAGCTGTTTTTT
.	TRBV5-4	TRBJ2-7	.	CASSREGWEQYF	TGTGCCAGCAGCCGAGAGGGATGGGAGCAGTACTTC
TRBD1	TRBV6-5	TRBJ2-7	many	CASRKTGDSYEQYF	TGTGCCAGCAGGAAGACAGGGGACTCCTACGAGCAGTACTTC
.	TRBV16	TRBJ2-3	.	CASSLELGGLNTDTQYF	TGTGCCAGCAGCCTGGAGTTGGGCGGGTTGAACACAGATACGCAGTATTTT
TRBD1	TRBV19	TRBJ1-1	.	CATGQVRATEAFF	TGTGCCACCGGACAGGTAAGGGCCACTGAAGCTTTCTTT
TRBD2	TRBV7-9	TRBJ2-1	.	CASSSGSTHNEQFF	TGTGCCAGCAGCAGCGGGAGTACCCACAATGAGCAGTTCTTC
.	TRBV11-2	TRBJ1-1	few	CASSMGENTEAFF	TGTGCCAGCAGCATGGGAGAGAACACTGAAGCTTTCTTT
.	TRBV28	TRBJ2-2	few	CASSFGGSTTGELFF	TGTGCCAGCAGTTTTGGGGGCAGCACGACAGGGGAGCTGTTTTTT
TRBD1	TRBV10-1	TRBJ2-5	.	CASSGGTGGDATQYF	TGCGCCAGCAGTGGAGGGACAGGGGGAGACGCGACCCAGTACTTC
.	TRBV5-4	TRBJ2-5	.	CASGDWQETQYF	TGTGCCAGCGGGGACTGGCAAGAGACCCAGTACTTC
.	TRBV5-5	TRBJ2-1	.	CASSLGAGYNEQFF	TGTGCCAGCAGCTTGGGGGCGGGTTACAATGAGCAGTTCTTC
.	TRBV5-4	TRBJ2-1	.	CASSLAVKTHNNEQFF	TGTGCCAGCAGCTTGGCCGTAAAAACCCACAACAATGAGCAGTTCTTC
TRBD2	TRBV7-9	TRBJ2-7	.	CASRRGGSYEQYF	TGTGCCAGTCGGCGGGGGGGCTCGTACGAGCAGTACTTC
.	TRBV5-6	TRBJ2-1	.	CASSPQHAGEQFF	TGTGCCAGCAGCCCTCAACACGCGGGTGAGCAGTTCTTC
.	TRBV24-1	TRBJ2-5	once	CATSGGPQETQYF	TGTGCCACCAGTGGGGGCCCGCAAGAGACCCAGTACTTC
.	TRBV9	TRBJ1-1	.	CASSTSGFLNTEAFF	TGTGCCAGCAGCACCTCAGGGTTCTTGAACACTGAAGCTTTCTTT
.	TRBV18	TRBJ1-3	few	CASSTDSGGNTIYF	TGTGCCAGCTCAACGGACAGCGGTGGAAACACCATATATTTT
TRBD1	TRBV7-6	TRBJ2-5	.	CASSPTGARETQYF	TGTGCCAGCAGCCCGACAGGGGCGCGGGAGACCCAGTACTTC
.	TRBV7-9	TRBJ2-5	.	CASSLGPYQEAQYF	TGTGCCAGCAGCTTAGGTCCGTACCAAGAGGCCCAGTACTTC
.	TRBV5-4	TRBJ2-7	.	CASSLGQIAYEQYF	TGTGCCAGCAGCTTGGGACAGATCGCCTACGAGCAGTACTTC
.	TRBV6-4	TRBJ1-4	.	CASSDRQGGKLFF	TGTGCCAGCAGTGACCGGCAGGGAGGGAAACTGTTTTTT
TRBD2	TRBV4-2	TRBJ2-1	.	CASSPIGTSGRRNEQFF	TGTGCCAGCAGCCCTATTGGGACTAGCGGGAGGAGAAATGAGCAGTTCTTC
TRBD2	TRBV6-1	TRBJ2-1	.	CASSVLAGPSGNEQFF	TGTGCCAGCAGTGTACTAGCGGGACCATCGGGGAATGAGCAGTTCTTC
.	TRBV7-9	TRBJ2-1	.	CASSLTASAYNEQFF	TGTGCCAGCAGCTTAACGGCTAGCGCTTACAATGAGCAGTTCTTC
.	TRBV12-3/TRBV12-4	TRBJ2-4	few	CASRPSEGNIQYF	TGTGCCAGCAGGCCCAGCGAGGGAAACATTCAGTACTTC
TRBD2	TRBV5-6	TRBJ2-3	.	CASSQTSGVARGTDTQYF	TGTGCCAGCAGCCAGACTAGCGGAGTTGCGCGGGGCACAGATACGCAGTATTTT
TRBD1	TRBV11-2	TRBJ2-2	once	CASRTGGANTGELFF	TGTGCCAGCAGGACAGGGGGCGCGAACACCGGGGAGCTGTTTTTT
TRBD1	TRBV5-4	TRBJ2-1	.	CASSSDRGYNEQFF	TGTGCCAGCAGCTCTGACAGGGGTTACAATGAGCAGTTCTTC
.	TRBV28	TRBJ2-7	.	CASSSSGSESSEQYF	TGTGCCAGCAGTTCTTCCGGGAGTGAGAGTAGCGAGCAGTACTTC
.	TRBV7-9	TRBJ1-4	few	CASSFQATNEKLFF	TGTGCCAGCAGCTTTCAAGCTACTAATGAAAAACTGTTTTTT